The 26 T cell receptor beta chains reported below all come from one sample, sequenced in a study of blood T cell repertoires in COVID-19. Using immunoSEQ multiplex PCR, the repertoire was profiled, and TCRdb retains in-frame clones only, with some absent. The data contain fewer than 600,000 clones, 85% to 90% of them seen just once; the ten biggest clones take up roughly 1.9%. The source material was PBMCs or T cells enriched from blood (not recorded which). Receptors were obtained from a woman between 35 and 50 years old who had recovered from COVID-19.

CDR3 DNA: TGTGCCAGCAGCCAAGATCTGGGGGCCAACGTCCTGACTTTC. Encoded protein: CASSQDLGANVLTF. The chain is built from TRBV14 and TRBJ2-6; D gene ambiguous. CDR1 is SGHDN, CDR2 FVKESK, per germline. The CDR3 has 14 residues. Trimming pared 0 bases from V and 4 bases from J, leaving 4 bases between.

J is TRBJ2-2 and V is TRBV6-5; TRBD2 is a possible D gene (5 bases). V was clipped by 0 bases and J by 0 bases, with 8 bases between them. CDR1 and CDR2 (germline): MNHEY, SVGAGI. The CDR3 has 16 residues. The CDR3 region is CASSYSSGSNTGELFF. CDR3 DNA sequence: TGTGCCAGCAGTTACTCGAGCGGTTCGAACACCGGGGAGCTGTTTTTT.

J is TRBJ2-5 and V is TRBV4-1; 10 bases are a match to TRBD2. CDR1 is MGHRA and CDR2 is YSYEKL in the germline V gene. Unmatched junction bases numbered 4, after V lost 5 bases and J lost 4 bases. The CDR3 totals 14 residues. This CDR3 reads CASSDGLAAETQYF. The CDR3 DNA reads as TGCGCCAGCAGCGACGGACTAGCGGCAGAGACCCAGTACTTC.

This chain uses TRBV10-3 with TRBJ1-1; 7 nucleotides line up with TRBD1. The J segment lost 4 bases and the V segment lost 6 bases, leaving 11 bases of the junction unmatched. The CDR3 is made up of 15 amino acids. Germline V gives CDR1 ENHRY, CDR2 SYGVKD. CDR3 in DNA: TGTGCCATCAGGACAGGGAATACGGTAAGCACTGAAGCTTTCTTT. Amino acid sequence: CAIRTGNTVSTEAFF.

The chain is built from TRBV10-3 and TRBJ1-1; D remains ambiguous. Trimming left V 2 bases short and J 0 bases short, with 16 bases between. The CDR3 runs 17 residues. Germline assignment: CDR1 ENHRY and CDR2 SYGVKD. This CDR3 reads CAISEEWGATMNTEAFF. The CDR3 nucleotides are TGTGCCATCAGTGAGGAGTGGGGAGCTACCATGAACACTGAAGCTTTCTTT.

Only one count was recorded for this clone. The CDR3 region has the DNA TGTGCCAGCTCACCAGGGGCGTCGAATGAAAAACTGTTTTTT. Protein: CASSPGASNEKLFF. The chain links TRBV18 to TRBJ1-4, with D tentatively TRBD1 (5 bases). CDR3 length: 14 residues. Trimming left V 2 bases short and J 5 bases short, with 9 bases between. CDR1 KGHSH and CDR2 LQKENI come from the germline V gene.

The chain joins TRBV7-2 to TRBJ2-3; 10 nucleotides agree with TRBD2. V was clipped by 3 bases and J by 6 bases; unmatched bases: 6. The CDR3 runs 15 residues. Germline V CDR1 and CDR2: SGHTA, FQGNSA. Here the CDR3 reads CASSFLAGVVDTQYF. CDR3 nucleotide sequence: TGTGCCAGCAGCTTCCTAGCGGGAGTCGTGGATACGCAGTATTTT.

CDR3 loop: CASSPQGPYNEQFF. The CDR3 DNA sequence: TGTGCCAGCAGCCCGCAGGGGCCCTACAATGAGCAGTTCTTC. The chain carries TRBV11-2 and TRBJ2-1, with TRBD1 as a possible D gene (6 bases). CDR3 length: 14 residues. Germline CDR1 and CDR2: SGHAT and FQNNGV. V was pared by 5 bases and J by 2 bases, with 10 bases between.

The chain carries TRBV7-9 and TRBJ1-2; D unclear. This CDR3 spans 14 amino acids. Germline V gene data show CDR1 as SEHNR and CDR2 as FQNEAQ (reference sequence). The V gene lost 0 bases and the J gene lost 2 bases, with 7 bases spanning the gap. CDR3 region: CASSLAPRNYGYTF. CDR3 nucleotides: TGTGCCAGCAGCTTAGCACCGAGGAACTATGGCTACACCTTC.

The chain carries TRBV5-1 and TRBJ1-3; D might be TRBD1 (6 bases). The CDR3 is 14 amino acids. The V end lost 4 bases, the J end lost 2 bases, and 10 bases lay between the germline ends. Per germline, CDR1 SGHRS and CDR2 YFSETQ. For the CDR3, the DNA is TGCGCCAGCAGCCCCGGGGACACTGGAAACACCATATATTTT. It yields the protein CASSPGDTGNTIYF.

The table lists this clone with a count of one. The V gene is TRBV7-7, the J gene TRBJ2-7; 8 positions agree with TRBD1. J gave up 4 bases and V 5 bases, and 7 bases lay outside the gene matches. The CDR3 consists of 14 residues. Germline V gene lookup returns CDR1 SSHAT and CDR2 FNYEAQ (reference sequence). CDR3 residues: CASSPGQASYEQYF. The DNA for the CDR3 is TGTGCCAGCAGCCCGGGACAGGCTAGTTACGAGCAGTACTTC.

The chain uses TRBV5-1 and TRBJ2-7; perhaps TRBD2 as D (6 bases). Per the germline V gene, CDR1 is SGHRS and CDR2 is YFSETQ. This CDR3 contains 17 residues. V was shortened by 1 base and J by 6 bases, with 23 bases between the two germline ends. The CDR3 protein is CASSLYVTAGRGGEQYF. The CDR3 bases are TGCGCCAGCAGCTTGTACGTAACGGCGGGGCGGGGCGGCGAGCAGTACTTC.

V is TRBV12-3 or TRBV12-4 and J is TRBJ2-7, with 11 bases that match TRBD1. With 8 bases clipped from V and 12 bases from J, the junction kept 12 bases outside the gene matches. This CDR3 comprises 13 residues. In DNA form, the CDR3 reads TGTGCCAGCTCAGGACAGGGGGCGCCGCTTAGGTACTTC. Translation gives CASSGQGAPLRYF.

This rearrangement joins TRBV6-6 to TRBJ2-3, with 8 nucleotides matching TRBD2. This CDR3 region has 17 residues. Germline V gives CDR1 MNHNY, CDR2 SVGAGI (reference sequence). The trim removed 5 bases at V and 1 base at J, leaving 11 bases unmatched. In nucleotides, the CDR3 is TGTGCCAGCAGTCGTGGGGCCCCGCGGGAGGGCACAGATACGCAGTATTTT. Protein: CASSRGAPREGTDTQYF.

V is TRBV2 and J is TRBJ2-7, with 9 nucleotides matching TRBD2. Unmatched junction bases numbered 22, after V lost 6 bases and J lost 7 bases. The CDR3 has 18 amino acids. The V gene's germline CDR1 is SNHLY and CDR2 FYNNEI. This chain's CDR3 is CASRDLAGKGVSAYEQYF. In DNA, the CDR3 is TGTGCCAGCAGGGACCTAGCGGGGAAAGGGGTTTCGGCGTATGAGCAGTACTTC.

This clone was detected once. V usage is TRBV18 and J usage is TRBJ2-5; 9 bases fit TRBD1. Trimming removed 5 bases from V and 5 bases from J; junction bases left unmatched: 6. The CDR3 extends over 14 amino acids. Germline V gene data show CDR1 as KGHSH and CDR2 as LQKENI. CDR3 residues: CASSATGGRETQYF. The DNA of the CDR3 is TGTGCCAGCTCAGCAACAGGGGGCCGGGAGACCCAGTACTTC.

This chain uses TRBV11-2 with TRBJ2-7; D is unresolved. Trimming removed 3 bases from V and 6 bases from J, with 6 bases in between. Germline V gene data show CDR1 as SGHAT and CDR2 as FQNNGV. The length of the CDR3 is 11 residues. This CDR3 reads CASSFGTEQYF. The CDR3 DNA reads as TGTGCCAGCAGCTTCGGTACCGAGCAGTACTTC. Using reference TRBV11-2 and TRBJ2-7 for the parts outside the CDR3, the full variable domain is EAGVAQSPRYKIIEKRQSVAFWCNPISGHATLYWYQQILGQGPKLLIQFQNNGVVDDSQLPKDRFSAERLKGVDSTLKIQPAKLEDSAVYLCASSFGTEQYFGPGTRLTVT.

CDR3 bases: TGTGCCAGCGTCAACCACGGACTAGCGGGAGGAGATACGCAGTATTTT. Translation: CASVNHGLAGGDTQYF. The chain joins TRBV2 to TRBJ2-3; 14 positions agree with TRBD2. The trim removed 8 bases at V and 5 bases at J, leaving 9 bases unmatched. CDR1 is SNHLY and CDR2 is FYNNEI in the germline V gene. CDR3 length equals 16 residues.

The gene calls are TRBV10-1 and TRBJ1-6, with D possibly matching TRBD1 (5 bases). CDR3 length equals 14 residues. Germline V gene lookup returns CDR1 WNHNN and CDR2 SYGVQD (reference sequence). V lost 7 bases and J 7 bases, leaving 14 bases between the germline ends. CDR3 region: CASILLKGNSPLHF. CDR3 nucleotides: TGCGCCAGCATTCTCCTCAAGGGGAATTCACCCCTCCACTTT.

Note on this clone: At one boundary the junction diverges from the germline segment, which might be a read error. This chain connects TRBV10-2 to TRBJ2-1; 13 positions match TRBD2. CDR1 and CDR2 (germline): WSHSY, SAAADI. The CDR3 runs to 14 residues. For the CDR3, the DNA is TGCGCCGGCAGGACTAGCGGGAGTGGTAATGAGCAGTTCTTC. Protein product: CAGRTSGSGNEQFF.

V usage is TRBV6-2 or TRBV6-3 and J usage is TRBJ2-7; 10 bases line up with TRBD2. This CDR3 is built from 16 residues. Looked up from germline, CDR1 is MNHEY and CDR2 is SVGEGT. Germline trimming cut 5 bases from V and 4 bases from J; bases unmatched to any gene: 11. CDR3 coding DNA: TGTGCCAGCAGTCGAATCAGACTAGCGGGCCTTTACGAGCAGTACTTC. The encoded protein is CASSRIRLAGLYEQYF.

The chain employs TRBV19 and TRBJ2-4; the match to TRBD1 covers 11 bases. Germline V gene sequence: CDR1 LNHDA, CDR2 SQIVND (reference sequence). This CDR3 has 17 amino acids. The junction had 13 bases not matched to a gene; V was cut back by 5 bases and J by 7 bases. The chain's CDR3 is CASSLGQGAPGRNIQYF. The CDR3 DNA follows: TGTGCCAGTAGTCTAGGACAGGGGGCCCCTGGGAGGAACATTCAGTACTTC.

The chain links TRBV3-1 (or the pseudogene TRBV3-2) to TRBJ1-2, with D hard to call. The CDR3 length is 13 residues. V dropped 4 bases and J dropped 7 bases, with 13 bases sitting between them. The germline gives CDR1 LGHDT, CDR2 YNNKEL (reference sequence). DNA for the CDR3: TGTGCCAGCAGCCCCTATTCTGGTTCTGGCTACACCTTC. This translates into CASSPYSGSGYTF.

J is TRBJ1-1 and V is TRBV18, with D possibly TRBD1 on 5 matching bases. With 4 bases removed from V and 7 bases from J, the gap between germline ends came to 13 bases. The CDR3 has 13 residues. CDR1 KGHSH and CDR2 LQKENI come from the germline V gene. For the CDR3, the DNA is TGTGCCAGCTCACAGCGGGGGTCAGGTGAAGCTTTCTTT. This encodes CASSQRGSGEAFF.

The chain has TRBV19 and TRBJ1-4, with D possibly matching TRBD1 (5 bases). Between the trimmed V and J ends, which lost 2 bases and 4 bases, there was a span of 17 bases. The length of the CDR3 is 17 residues. CDR1 LNHDA and CDR2 SQIVND come from the germline V gene (reference sequence). The CDR3 DNA reads TGTGCCAGTAGTATAAGGGCAGGGAGGAGGATTAATGAAAAACTGTTTTTT. It encodes CASSIRAGRRINEKLFF.

The V gene is TRBV9, the J gene TRBJ2-3; 7 nucleotides align to TRBD2. V gave up 0 bases and J gave up 3 bases; unmatched junction bases: 1. The CDR3 extends over 14 amino acids. CDR1 and CDR2 from the germline V gene are SGDLS and YYNGEE. Here the CDR3 reads CASSVGLATDTQYF. CDR3 nucleotides: TGTGCCAGCAGCGTAGGACTAGCTACAGATACGCAGTATTTT.